The clone carrying this T cell receptor (beta chain) was observed a few times. Its antigen is currently unknown. The data belong to a study of T cell repertoires in cytomegalovirus infection. As for the study in general: Newly reported HLA-C-restricted and thoroughly characterized HLA-B-restricted CMV epitopes were employed. Carrying CMV and the relevant HLA type showed in public TCR beta signatures. Points from the study as a whole: Within the response measured ex vivo, HLA-C-restricted CMV-specific TCR beta clonotypes were dominant. Adding up the frequency of public TCR beta families identified people who carried CMV plus the relevant HLA.

Each CDR3 protein is one row after TCRdb ran MiXCR on the reads. The table has roughly 160,000 distinct CDR3 sequences, about a fifth seen once. Germline V gene sequence: CDR1 SGHTA, CDR2 FQGNSA. The CDR3 loop spans 15 amino acids. J lost 4 bases, V lost 5 bases, and 6 bases had no gene match. The sequence came from a human donor in good health (CMV status not recorded). Some clones in this sample may be carry-over from other donors' samples. The genes are TRBV7-2 and TRBJ2-5; 11 bases are a match to TRBD1. The sample in question was CD8+ T cells from cultured PBMCs, obtained from culture after CMV antigen stimulation. CDR3 in DNA: TGTGCCAGCAGCCCTCAGGACAGGGGGCCAGAGACCCAGTACTTC. It translates to CASSPQDRGPETQYF.